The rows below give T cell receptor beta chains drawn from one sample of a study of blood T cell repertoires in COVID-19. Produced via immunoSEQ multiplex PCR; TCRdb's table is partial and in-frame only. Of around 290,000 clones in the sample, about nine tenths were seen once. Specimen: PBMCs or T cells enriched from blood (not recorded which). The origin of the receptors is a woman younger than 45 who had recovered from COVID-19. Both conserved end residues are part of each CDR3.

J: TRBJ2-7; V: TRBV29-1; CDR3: CSVDGTGTYEQYF
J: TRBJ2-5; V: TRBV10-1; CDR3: CASSDSGQGQETQYF
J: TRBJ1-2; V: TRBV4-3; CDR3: CASSQERDRAYGYTF
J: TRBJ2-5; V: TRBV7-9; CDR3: CASSPQLGQGGGQETQYF
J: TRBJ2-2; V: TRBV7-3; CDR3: CASSLYGLAGVGTGELFF
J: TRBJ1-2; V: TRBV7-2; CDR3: CASSLARGSYGYTF
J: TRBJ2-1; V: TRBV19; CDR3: CASSPPISSYNEQFF
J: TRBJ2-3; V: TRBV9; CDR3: CASSVVAQGPDTQYF
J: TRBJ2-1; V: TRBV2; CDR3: CASNWGQGERNEQFF
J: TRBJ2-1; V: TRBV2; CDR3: CASSADSLPRDEQFF
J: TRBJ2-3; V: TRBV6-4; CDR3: CASSDTSGNTQYF
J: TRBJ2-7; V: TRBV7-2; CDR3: CASRTSGSFYEQYF
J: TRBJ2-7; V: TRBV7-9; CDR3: CASSLARTSVSYEQYF
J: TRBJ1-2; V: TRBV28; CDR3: CASSNRVDYGYTF
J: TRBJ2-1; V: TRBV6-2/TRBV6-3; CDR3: CASSSPLAGVGNEQFF
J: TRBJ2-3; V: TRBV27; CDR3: CASSPFGGSTDTQYF
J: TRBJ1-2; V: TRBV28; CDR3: CASSRPGRGGYTF